This T cell receptor beta chain was sequenced for a study of cytotoxic CD8 clonotypes in ibrutinib-treated CLL. TCRdb's copy holds only in-frame clones and misses some; the assay was immunoSEQ multiplex PCR. The sample carries roughly 250,000 clones, 70% recorded once. Germline lookup yields CDR1 MNHEY and CDR2 SMNVEV (reference sequence). V gave up 2 bases and J gave up 1 base; unmatched junction bases: 4. The CDR3 consists of 15 residues. Study-wide findings and caveats: Pretreatment clonality was elevated relative to age-matched healthy donors and paralleled circulating CD8+ T-cell counts.

This clone has more than one count but fewer than ten. The antigen remains undetermined. This receptor was obtained from a human donor with chronic lymphocytic leukemia. The source material was PBMCs, sampled after 24 months of ibrutinib treatment. The chain recombines TRBV27 with TRBJ2-7, with 8 bases that match TRBD2. The CDR3 loop reads CASSLTSGTSYEQYF. DNA for the CDR3: TGTGCCAGCAGTTTAACTAGCGGAACTTCCTACGAGCAGTACTTC.